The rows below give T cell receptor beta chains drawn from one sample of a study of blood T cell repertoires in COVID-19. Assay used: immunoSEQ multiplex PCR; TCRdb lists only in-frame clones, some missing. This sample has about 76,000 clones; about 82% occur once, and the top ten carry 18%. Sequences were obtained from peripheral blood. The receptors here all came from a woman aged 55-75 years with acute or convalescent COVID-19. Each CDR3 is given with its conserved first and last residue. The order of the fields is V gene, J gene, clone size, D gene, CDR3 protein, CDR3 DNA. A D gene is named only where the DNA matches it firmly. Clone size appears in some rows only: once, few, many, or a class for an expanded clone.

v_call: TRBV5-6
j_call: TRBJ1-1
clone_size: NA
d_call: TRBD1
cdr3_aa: CASSLGGLTEAFF
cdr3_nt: TGTGCCAGCAGCTTAGGGGGCTTGACTGAAGCTTTCTTT

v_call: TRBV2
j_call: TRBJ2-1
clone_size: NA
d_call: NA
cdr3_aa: CASSLVTLNEQFF
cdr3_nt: TGTGCCAGCAGTCTCGTGACACTCAATGAGCAGTTCTTC

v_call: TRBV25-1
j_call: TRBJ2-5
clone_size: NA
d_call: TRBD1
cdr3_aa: CASKGALTQYF
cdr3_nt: TGTGCCAGCAAGGGGGCGCTGACCCAGTACTTC

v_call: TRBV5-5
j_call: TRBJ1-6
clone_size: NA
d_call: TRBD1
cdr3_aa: CASSPDRGNSPLHF
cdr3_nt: TGTGCCAGCAGCCCGGACAGGGGAAATTCACCCCTCCACTTT

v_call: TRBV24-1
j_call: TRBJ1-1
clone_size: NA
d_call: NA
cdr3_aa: CATSDPDTNTEAFF
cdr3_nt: TGTGCCACCAGTGACCCGGACACTAACACTGAAGCTTTCTTT

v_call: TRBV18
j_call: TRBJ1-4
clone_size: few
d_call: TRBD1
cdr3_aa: CASSPSPQGINEKLFF
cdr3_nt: TGTGCCAGCTCACCCTCCCCACAGGGGATTAATGAAAAACTGTTTTTT

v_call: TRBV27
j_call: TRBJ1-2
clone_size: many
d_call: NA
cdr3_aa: CASSAQGTPVYGYTF
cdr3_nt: TGTGCCAGCAGTGCCCAGGGGACCCCCGTGTATGGCTACACCTTC

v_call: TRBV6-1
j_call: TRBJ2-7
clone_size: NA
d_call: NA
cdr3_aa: CASSEAEGNVPYEQYF
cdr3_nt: TGTGCCAGCAGTGAAGCGGAGGGTAATGTTCCCTACGAGCAGTACTTC

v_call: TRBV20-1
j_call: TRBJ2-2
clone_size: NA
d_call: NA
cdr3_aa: CSASLGAGELFF
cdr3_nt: TGCAGTGCTAGTCTCGGGGCCGGGGAGCTGTTTTTT

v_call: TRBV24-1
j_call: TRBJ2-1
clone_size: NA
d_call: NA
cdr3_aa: CATSDQPGDLRDEQFF
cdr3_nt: TGTGCCACCAGTGATCAGCCAGGGGACCTTAGGGATGAGCAGTTCTTC

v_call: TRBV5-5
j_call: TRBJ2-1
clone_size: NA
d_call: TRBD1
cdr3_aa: CASSPRDRVSGEQFF
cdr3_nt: TGTGCCAGCAGCCCGCGGGACAGGGTCTCGGGTGAGCAGTTCTTC

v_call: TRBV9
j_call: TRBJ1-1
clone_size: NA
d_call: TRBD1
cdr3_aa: CASPRRPGTVNTEAFF
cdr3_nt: TGTGCCAGCCCTCGTCGTCCCGGGACAGTGAACACTGAAGCTTTCTTT

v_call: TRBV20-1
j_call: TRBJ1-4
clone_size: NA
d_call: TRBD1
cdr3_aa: CSASQGGDEKLFF
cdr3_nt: TGCAGTGCTAGTCAGGGGGGAGATGAAAAACTGTTTTTT

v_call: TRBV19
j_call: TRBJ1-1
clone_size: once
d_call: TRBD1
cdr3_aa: CASSSTGGASEAFF
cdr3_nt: TGTGCCAGTAGTTCAACAGGGGGCGCGTCTGAAGCTTTCTTT

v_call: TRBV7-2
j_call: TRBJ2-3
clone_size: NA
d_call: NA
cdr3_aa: CASSLESSVQPPRLAQYF
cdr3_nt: TGTGCCAGCAGCTTAGAGTCTAGCGTCCAACCCCCGCGGCTTGCGCAGTATTTT

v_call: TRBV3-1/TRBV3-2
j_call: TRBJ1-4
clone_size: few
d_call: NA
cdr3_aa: CASSEGRLGTNEKLFF
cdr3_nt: TGTGCCAGCAGCGAGGGCCGGCTTGGCACTAATGAAAAACTGTTTTTT

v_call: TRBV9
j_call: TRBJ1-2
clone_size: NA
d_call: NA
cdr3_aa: CASSVGGMGGYGYTF
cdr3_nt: TGTGCCAGCAGCGTAGGAGGGATGGGAGGCTATGGCTACACCTTC

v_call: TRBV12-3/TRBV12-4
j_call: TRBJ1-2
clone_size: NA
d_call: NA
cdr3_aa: CASSSTGDYGYTF
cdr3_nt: TGTGCCAGCAGTTCCACGGGGGACTATGGCTACACCTTC

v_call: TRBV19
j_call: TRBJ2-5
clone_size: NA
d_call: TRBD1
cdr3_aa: CASSVQGQVQETQYF
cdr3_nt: TGTGCCAGTAGTGTTCAGGGACAGGTCCAAGAGACCCAGTACTTC

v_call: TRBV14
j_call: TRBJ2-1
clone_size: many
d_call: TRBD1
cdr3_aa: CASSQGGGFLVHNEQFF
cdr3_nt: TGTGCCAGCAGCCAAGGAGGGGGCTTTCTTGTCCACAATGAGCAGTTCTTC

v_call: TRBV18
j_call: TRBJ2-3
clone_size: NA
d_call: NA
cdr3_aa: CASFRQGTDTQYF
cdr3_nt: TGTGCCAGCTTCCGACAGGGCACAGATACGCAGTATTTT

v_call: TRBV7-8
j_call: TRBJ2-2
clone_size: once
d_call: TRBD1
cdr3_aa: CASSRRTGDTGELFF
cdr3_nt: TGTGCCAGCAGCCGGCGGACAGGGGACACCGGGGAGCTGTTTTTT

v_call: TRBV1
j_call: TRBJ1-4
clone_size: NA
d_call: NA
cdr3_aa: CTSSQVVGRQNTNEKLFF
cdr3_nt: TGCACCAGCAGCCAAGTGGTGGGCCGACAGAATACTAATGAAAAACTGTTTTTT

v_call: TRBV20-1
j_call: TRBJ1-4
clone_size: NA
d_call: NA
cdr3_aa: CGGAKDEKLFF
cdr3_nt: TGCGGCGGGGCAAAAGATGAAAAACTGTTTTTT

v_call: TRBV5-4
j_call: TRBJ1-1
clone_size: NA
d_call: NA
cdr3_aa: CASSLGRRSVNTEAFF
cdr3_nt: TGTGCCAGCAGCTTGGGGAGGCGGTCGGTGAACACTGAAGCTTTCTTT

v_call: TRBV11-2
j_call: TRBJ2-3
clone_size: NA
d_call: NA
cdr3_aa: CASSLVTGDITDTQYF
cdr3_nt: TGTGCCAGCAGCTTAGTTACAGGAGATATCACAGATACGCAGTATTTT

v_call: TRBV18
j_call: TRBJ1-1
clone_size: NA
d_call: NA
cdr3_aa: CASSPLGGTEAFF
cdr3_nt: TGTGCCAGCTCACCACTCGGAGGGACTGAAGCTTTCTTT

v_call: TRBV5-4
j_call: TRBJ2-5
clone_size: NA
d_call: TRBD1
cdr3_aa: CASSRDRGYQETQYF
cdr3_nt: TGTGCCAGCAGCCGAGACAGGGGGTACCAAGAGACCCAGTACTTC

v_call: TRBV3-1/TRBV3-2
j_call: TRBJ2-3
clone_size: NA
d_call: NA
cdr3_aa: CASSQDPDFSTDTQYF
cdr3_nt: TGTGCCAGCAGCCAAGATCCGGACTTTAGCACAGATACGCAGTATTTT

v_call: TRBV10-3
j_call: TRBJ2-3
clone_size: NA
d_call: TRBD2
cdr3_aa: CAISESGLATSGDTQYF
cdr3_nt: TGTGCCATCAGTGAGTCGGGGTTGGCGACTAGCGGAGATACGCAGTATTTT

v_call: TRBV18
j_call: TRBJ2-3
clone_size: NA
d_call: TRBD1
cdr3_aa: CASSPFPRQGESDTQYF
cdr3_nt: TGTGCCAGCTCACCGTTTCCCCGACAGGGGGAATCAGATACGCAGTATTTT

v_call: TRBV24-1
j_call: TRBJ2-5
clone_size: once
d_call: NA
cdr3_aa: CATSDSADRLQETQYF
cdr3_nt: TGTGCCACCAGTGATTCTGCCGACAGGCTCCAAGAGACCCAGTACTTC

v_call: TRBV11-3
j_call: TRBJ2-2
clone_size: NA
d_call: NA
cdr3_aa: CASSLDQPSFSTGELFF
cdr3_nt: TGTGCCAGCAGCTTAGATCAGCCTAGCTTTTCTACCGGGGAGCTGTTTTTT

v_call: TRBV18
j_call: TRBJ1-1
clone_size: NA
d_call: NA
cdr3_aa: CASSATDMNTEAFF
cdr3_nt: TGTGCCAGCTCAGCGACGGACATGAACACTGAAGCTTTCTTT

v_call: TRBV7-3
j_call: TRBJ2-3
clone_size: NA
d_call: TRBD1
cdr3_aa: CASSLDRADTQYF
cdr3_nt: TGTGCCAGCAGCTTAGACAGGGCAGATACGCAGTATTTT

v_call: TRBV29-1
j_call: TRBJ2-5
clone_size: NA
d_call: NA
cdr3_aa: CSFEWGGSGPEETQYF
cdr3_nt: TGCAGCTTCGAGTGGGGCGGATCGGGCCCCGAAGAGACCCAGTACTTC

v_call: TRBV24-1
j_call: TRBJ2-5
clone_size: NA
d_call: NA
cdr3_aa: CATKSGQPQETQYF
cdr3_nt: TGTGCCACCAAAAGCGGGCAACCCCAAGAGACCCAGTACTTC

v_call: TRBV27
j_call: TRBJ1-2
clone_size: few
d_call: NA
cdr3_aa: CASRVKQGWNYGYTF
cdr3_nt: TGTGCCAGCAGGGTCAAACAGGGCTGGAACTATGGCTACACCTTC

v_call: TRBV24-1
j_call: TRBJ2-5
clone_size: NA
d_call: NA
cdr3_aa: CATSDWRGGQETQYF
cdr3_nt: TGTGCCACCAGTGATTGGCGGGGAGGCCAAGAGACCCAGTACTTC

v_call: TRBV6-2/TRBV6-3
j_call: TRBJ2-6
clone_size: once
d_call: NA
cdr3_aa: CASSYVQGSGANVLTF
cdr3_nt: TGTGCCAGCAGTTATGTTCAGGGATCGGGGGCCAACGTCCTGACTTTC

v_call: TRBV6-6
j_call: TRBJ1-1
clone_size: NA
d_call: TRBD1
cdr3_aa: CASSYSTDRGLIFF
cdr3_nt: TGTGCCAGCAGTTACTCGACCGACAGGGGGTTAATTTTCTTT

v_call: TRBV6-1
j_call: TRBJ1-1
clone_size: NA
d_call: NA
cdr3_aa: CASSDSRVEAFF
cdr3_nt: TGTGCCAGCAGTGATTCCAGGGTTGAAGCTTTCTTT

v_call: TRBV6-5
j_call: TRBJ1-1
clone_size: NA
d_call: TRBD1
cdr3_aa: CASSYRTGSLTEAFF
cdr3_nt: TGTGCCAGCAGTTACAGGACAGGGTCTCTGACTGAAGCTTTCTTT

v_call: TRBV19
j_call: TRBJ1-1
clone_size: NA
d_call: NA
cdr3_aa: CASSIKRSPNTEAFF
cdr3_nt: TGTGCCAGTAGTATAAAGCGGTCCCCGAACACTGAAGCTTTCTTT